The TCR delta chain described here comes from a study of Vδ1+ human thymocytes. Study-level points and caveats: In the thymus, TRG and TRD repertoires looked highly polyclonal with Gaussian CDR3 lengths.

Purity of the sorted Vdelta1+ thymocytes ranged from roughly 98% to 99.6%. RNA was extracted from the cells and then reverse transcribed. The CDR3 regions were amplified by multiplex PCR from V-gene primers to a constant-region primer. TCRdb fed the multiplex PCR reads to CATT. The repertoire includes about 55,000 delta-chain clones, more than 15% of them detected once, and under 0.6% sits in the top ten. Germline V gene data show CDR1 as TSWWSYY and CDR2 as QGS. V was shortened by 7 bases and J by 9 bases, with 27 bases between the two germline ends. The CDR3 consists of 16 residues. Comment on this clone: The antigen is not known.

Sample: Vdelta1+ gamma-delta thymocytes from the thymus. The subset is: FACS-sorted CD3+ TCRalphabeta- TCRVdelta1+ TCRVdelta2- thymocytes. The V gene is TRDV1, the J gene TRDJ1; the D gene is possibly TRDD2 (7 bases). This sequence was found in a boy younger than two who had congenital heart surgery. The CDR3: CALAFSYSVGDSELIF. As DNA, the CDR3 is TGTGCTCTTGCCTTTTCCTACAGTGTTGGGGATTCGGAACTCATCTTT.